The source of this TCR beta chain is a study of cytomegalovirus exposure and HLA in healthy donors. General study results and limits: Researchers catalogued under 200 TCR beta chains as cytomegalovirus-associated.

For this clone: The target antigen is unknown.

It was with 60 Vbeta and 13 Jbeta primers that the PCR ran. Measured with immunoSEQ multiplex PCR; TCRdb has only the in-frame clones, and not every one. The table includes 75,000 to 90,000 clones, 85% detected once. After removal of 2 bases from V and 5 bases from J, the junction contained 3 bases not matched to a gene. The CDR3 has 14 amino acids. CDR1 SGHRS and CDR2 YFSETQ come from the germline V gene. Sequences were obtained from PBMCs. V and J are TRBV5-1 and TRBJ1-4; TRBD1 aligns across 7 bases. The origin of this receptor is a man aged 35 to 55 in good health and CMV-seropositive. The CDR3 here is CASSLQGQNEKLFF. In DNA, the CDR3 is TGCGCCAGCAGCTTACAGGGGCAAAATGAAAAACTGTTTTTT.